This T cell receptor (beta chain) is drawn from a study of T cell responses to AZD1222 COVID-19 vaccine. General observations from the study: Nearly half of spike-specific TCRs reportedly target variant regions that are unmutated in the B.1.351 and B.1.1.7 variants. The donor group comprised mostly white British people and more females; the analysis possibly underestimated clonal diversity. Spike as a whole was targeted by vaccine-associated CD4 TCRs, dominant at 160-218 and 743-854. Only a handful of AZD1222 recipients tested seropositive at baseline.

Method: immunoSEQ multiplex PCR; TCRdb's copy keeps in-frame clones and lacks some. The data contain fewer than 150,000 clones, roughly 88% of them seen just once; the ten biggest clones take up approximately 3.4%. The CDR3 has 16 amino acids. The V gene end was trimmed by 1 base and the J gene end by 1 base; junction bases not matched to a gene: 4. Germline V gene sequence: CDR1 SEHNR, CDR2 FQNEAQ (reference sequence). This clone came up once. Its antigen is as yet unknown. The rearrangement uses TRBV7-9 and TRBJ2-1; TRBD2 aligns across 7 bases. The sequence derives from an adult in good health. Sequenced material: peripheral blood, taken on day 0 of AZD1222 vaccination. The CDR3 DNA reads TGTGCCAGCAGCTTAGAAGTCGGGGGGTCCTACAATGAGCAGTTCTTC. Translation: CASSLEVGGSYNEQFF.